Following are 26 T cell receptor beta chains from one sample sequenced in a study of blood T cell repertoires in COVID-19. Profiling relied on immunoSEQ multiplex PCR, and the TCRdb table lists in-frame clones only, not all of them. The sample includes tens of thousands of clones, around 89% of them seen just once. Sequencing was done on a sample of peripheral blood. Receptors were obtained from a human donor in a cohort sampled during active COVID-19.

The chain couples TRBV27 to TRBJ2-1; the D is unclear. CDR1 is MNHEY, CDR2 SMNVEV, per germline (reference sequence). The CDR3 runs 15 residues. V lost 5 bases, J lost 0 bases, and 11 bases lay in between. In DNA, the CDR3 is TGTGCCAGCAGTCCTCTAGTAGGCTCCTACAATGAGCAGTTCTTC. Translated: CASSPLVGSYNEQFF.

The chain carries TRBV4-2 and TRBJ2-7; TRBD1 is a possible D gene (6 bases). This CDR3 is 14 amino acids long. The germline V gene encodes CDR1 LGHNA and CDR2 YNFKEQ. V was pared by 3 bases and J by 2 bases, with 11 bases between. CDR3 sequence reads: CASSHATGAYEQYF. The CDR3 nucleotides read TGTGCCAGCAGCCATGCGACAGGAGCCTACGAGCAGTACTTC.

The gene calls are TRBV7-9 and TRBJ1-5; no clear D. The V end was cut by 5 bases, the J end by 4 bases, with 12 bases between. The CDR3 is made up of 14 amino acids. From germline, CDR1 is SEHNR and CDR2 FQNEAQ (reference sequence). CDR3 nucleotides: TGTGCCAGCAGCCCGGCGGTGGGTAATCAGCCCCAGCATTTT. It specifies CASSPAVGNQPQHF. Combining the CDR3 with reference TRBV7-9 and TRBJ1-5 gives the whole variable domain DTGVSQNPRHKITKRGQNVTFRCDPISEHNRLYWYRQTLGQGPEFLTYFQNEAQLEKSRLLSDRFSAERPKGSFSTLEIQRTEQGDSAMYLCASSPAVGNQPQHFGDGTRLSIL.

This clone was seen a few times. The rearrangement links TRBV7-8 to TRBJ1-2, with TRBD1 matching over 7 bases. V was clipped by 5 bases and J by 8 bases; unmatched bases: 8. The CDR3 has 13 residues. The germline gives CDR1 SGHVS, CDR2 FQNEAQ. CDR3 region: CASSPRTGGGYTF. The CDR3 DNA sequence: TGTGCCAGCAGCCCACGGACAGGAGGAGGCTACACCTTC.

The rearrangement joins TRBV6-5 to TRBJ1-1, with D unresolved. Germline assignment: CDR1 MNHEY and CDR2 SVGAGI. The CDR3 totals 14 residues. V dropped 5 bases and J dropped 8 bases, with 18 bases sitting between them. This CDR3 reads CASSPHKVRLEAFF. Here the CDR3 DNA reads TGTGCCAGCAGTCCCCACAAAGTCAGACTAGAAGCTTTCTTT.

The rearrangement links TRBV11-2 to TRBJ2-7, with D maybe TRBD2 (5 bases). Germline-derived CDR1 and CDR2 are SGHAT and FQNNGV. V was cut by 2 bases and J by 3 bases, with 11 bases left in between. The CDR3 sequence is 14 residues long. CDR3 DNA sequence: TGTGCCAGCAGCTTATTTCTAGGGAGCTACGAGCAGTACTTC. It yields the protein CASSLFLGSYEQYF.

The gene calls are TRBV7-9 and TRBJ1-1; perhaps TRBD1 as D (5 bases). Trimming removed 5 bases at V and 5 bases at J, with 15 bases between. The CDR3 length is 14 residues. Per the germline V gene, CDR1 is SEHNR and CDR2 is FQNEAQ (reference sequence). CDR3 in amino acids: CASSPRGGGTEAFF. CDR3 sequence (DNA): TGTGCCAGCAGCCCCCGTGGCGGGGGAACTGAAGCTTTCTTT.

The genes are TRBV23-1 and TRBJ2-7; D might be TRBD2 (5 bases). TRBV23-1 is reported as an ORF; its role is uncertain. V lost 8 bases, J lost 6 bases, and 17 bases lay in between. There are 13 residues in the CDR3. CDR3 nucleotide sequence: TGCGCCAGCCACCGGAAGGACTCGGGCGAGCAGTACTTC. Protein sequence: CASHRKDSGEQYF.

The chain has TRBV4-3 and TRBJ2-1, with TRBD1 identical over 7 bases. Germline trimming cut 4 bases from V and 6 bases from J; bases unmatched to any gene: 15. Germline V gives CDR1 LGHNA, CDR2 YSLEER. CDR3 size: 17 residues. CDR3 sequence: CASSPPLGQAPGNEQFF. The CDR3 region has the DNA TGCGCCAGCAGCCCCCCACTTGGACAGGCCCCCGGCAATGAGCAGTTCTTC.

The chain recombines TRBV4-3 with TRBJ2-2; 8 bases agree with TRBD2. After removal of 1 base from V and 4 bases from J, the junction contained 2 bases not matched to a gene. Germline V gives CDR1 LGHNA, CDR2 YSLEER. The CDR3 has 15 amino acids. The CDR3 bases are TGCGCCAGCAGCCAAGGACTAGCGAGCACCGGGGAGCTGTTTTTT. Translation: CASSQGLASTGELFF.

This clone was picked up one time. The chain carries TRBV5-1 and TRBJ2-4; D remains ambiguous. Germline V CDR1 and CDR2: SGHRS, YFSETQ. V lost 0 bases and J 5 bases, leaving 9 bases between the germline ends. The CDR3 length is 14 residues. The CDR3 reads CASSLERPENIQYF. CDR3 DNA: TGCGCCAGCAGCTTGGAGCGTCCCGAAAACATTCAGTACTTC.

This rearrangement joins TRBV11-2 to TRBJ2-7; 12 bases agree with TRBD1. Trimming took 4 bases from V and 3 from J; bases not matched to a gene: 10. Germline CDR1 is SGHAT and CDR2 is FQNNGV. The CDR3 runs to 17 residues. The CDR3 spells CASSSLRDRGLYYEQYF. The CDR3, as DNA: TGTGCCAGCAGCTCGCTCCGGGACAGGGGGCTCTACTACGAGCAGTACTTC.

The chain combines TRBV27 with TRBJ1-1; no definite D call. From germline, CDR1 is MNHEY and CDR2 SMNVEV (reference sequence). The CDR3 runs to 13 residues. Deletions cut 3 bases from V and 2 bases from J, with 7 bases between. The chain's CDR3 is CASSFNGNTEAFF. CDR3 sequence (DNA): TGTGCCAGCAGTTTCAACGGTAACACTGAAGCTTTCTTT.

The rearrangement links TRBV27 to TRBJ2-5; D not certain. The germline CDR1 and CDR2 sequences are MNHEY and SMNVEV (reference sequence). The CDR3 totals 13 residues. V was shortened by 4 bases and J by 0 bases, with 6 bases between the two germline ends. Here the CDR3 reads CASSSDYQETQYF. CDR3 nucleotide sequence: TGTGCCAGCAGTTCCGACTACCAAGAGACCCAGTACTTC.

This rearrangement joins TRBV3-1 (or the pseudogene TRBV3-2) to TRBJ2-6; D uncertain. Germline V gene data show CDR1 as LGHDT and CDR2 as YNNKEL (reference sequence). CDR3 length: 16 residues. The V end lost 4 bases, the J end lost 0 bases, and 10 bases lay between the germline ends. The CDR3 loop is CASSPVYSSGANVLTF. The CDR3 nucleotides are TGTGCCAGCAGCCCCGTTTACAGCTCTGGGGCCAACGTCCTGACTTTC.

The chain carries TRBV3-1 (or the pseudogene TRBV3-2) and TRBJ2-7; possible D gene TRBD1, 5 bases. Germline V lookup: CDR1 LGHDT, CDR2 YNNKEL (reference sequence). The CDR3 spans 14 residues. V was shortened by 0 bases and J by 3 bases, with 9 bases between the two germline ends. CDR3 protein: CASSQDLRGYEQYF. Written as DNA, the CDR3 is TGTGCCAGCAGCCAAGATCTTAGGGGCTACGAGCAGTACTTC.

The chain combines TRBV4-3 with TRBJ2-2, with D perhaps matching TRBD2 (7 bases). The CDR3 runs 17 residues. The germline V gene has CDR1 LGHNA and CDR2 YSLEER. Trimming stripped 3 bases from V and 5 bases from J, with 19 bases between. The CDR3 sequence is CASSHPGPRGGTGELFF. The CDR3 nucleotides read TGCGCCAGCAGCCATCCGGGCCCGAGGGGGGGGACCGGGGAGCTGTTTTTT.

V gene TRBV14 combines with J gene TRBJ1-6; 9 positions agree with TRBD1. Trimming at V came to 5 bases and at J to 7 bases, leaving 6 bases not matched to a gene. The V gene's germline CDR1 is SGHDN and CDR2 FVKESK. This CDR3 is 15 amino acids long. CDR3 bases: TGTGCCAGCAGCATAACAGGGGGCGCGAATTCACCCCTCCACTTT. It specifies CASSITGGANSPLHF.

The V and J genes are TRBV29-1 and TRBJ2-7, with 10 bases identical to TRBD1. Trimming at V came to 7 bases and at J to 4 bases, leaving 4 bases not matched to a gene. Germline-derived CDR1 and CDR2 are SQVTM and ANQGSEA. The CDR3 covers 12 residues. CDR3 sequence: CSAGDRGYEQYF. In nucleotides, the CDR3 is TGCAGCGCTGGGGACAGGGGTTACGAGCAGTACTTC.

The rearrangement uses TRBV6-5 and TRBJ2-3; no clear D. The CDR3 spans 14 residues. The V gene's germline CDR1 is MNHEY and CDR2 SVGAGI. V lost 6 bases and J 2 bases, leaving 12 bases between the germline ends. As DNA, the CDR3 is TGTGCCAGCAGCCTAAATAAAGACACAGATACGCAGTATTTT. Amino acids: CASSLNKDTDTQYF.

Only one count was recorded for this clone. Written as DNA, the CDR3 is TGTGCCTGGCGAAGGACAGGGGGGATTGAAGCTTTCTTT. As protein: CAWRRTGGIEAFF. V gene TRBV30 combines with J gene TRBJ1-1; 10 nucleotides agree with TRBD1. CDR1 is GTSNPN, CDR2 SVGIG, per germline (reference sequence). The junction had 7 bases not matched to a gene; V was cut back by 5 bases and J by 7 bases. The CDR3 is 13 amino acids.

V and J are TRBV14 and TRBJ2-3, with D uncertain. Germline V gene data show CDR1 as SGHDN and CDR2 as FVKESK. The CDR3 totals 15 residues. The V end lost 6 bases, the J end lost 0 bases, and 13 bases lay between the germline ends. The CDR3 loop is CASSLGGASTDTQYF. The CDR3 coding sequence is TGTGCCAGCAGTCTTGGTGGAGCTAGCACAGATACGCAGTATTTT.

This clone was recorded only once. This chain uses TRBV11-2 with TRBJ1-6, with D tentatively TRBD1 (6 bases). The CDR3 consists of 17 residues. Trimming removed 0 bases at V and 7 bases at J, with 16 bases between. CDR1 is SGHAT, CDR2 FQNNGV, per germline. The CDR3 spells CASSLEPGGGGNSPLHF. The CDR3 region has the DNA TGTGCCAGCAGCTTAGAACCGGGGGGCGGAGGAAATTCACCCCTCCACTTT.

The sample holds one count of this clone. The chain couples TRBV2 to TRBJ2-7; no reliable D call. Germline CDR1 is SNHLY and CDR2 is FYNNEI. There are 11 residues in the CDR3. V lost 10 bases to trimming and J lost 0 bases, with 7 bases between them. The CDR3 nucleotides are TGTGCCACAACACCCTCCTACGAGCAGTACTTC. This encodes CATTPSYEQYF.

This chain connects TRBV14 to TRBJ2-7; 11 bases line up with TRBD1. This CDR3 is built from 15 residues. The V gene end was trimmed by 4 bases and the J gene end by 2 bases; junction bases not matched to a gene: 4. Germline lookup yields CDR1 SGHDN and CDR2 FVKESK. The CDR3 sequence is CASSRRTGGTYEQYF. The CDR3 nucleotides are TGTGCCAGCAGCCGACGGACAGGGGGCACCTACGAGCAGTACTTC.

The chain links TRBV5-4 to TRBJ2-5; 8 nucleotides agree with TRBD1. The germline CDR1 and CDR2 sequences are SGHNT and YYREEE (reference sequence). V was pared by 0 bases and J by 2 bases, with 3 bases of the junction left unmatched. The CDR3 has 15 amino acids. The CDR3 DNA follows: TGTGCCAGCAGCTTGGTCAGGGGGCCACAAGAGACCCAGTACTTC. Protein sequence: CASSLVRGPQETQYF. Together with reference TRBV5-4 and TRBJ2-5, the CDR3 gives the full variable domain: ETGVTQSPTHLIKTRGQQVTLRCSSQSGHNTVSWYQQALGQGPQFIFQYYREEENGRGNFPPRFSGLQFPNYSSELNVNALELDDSALYLCASSLVRGPQETQYFGPGTRLLVL.